This note documents a single T cell receptor (beta chain) sequence. Its antigen is currently unknown. This sample stems from a study of beta chain features in type 1 diabetes. Study-level background: Examination spanned 100 million to 120 million sorted cells from all samples. Whole-study results and caveats: Among patients with Type 1 diabetes, TCRB CDR3s were moderately but significantly shorter in every one of the four CD4+ subsets. The VDJ junctions of type 1 diabetes patients carried fewer insertions and more deletions. Resolution of whether HLA type affects TCRB rearrangement was not achieved here.

The CDR3 contains 16 residues. Germline CDR1 MDHEN, CDR2 SYDVKM. V lost 7 bases to trimming and J lost 2 bases, with 18 bases between them. TCRB transcripts that were expressed got sequenced, as all of the isolated RNA had been reverse transcribed. Generated by immunoSEQ multiplex PCR, the TCRdb table keeps only in-frame clones and is missing some. The repertoire holds 500,000 to 850,000 clones, with 11% to 15% as singletons. Material for sequencing was naive CD4+ T cells from blood. The origin of this receptor is a man between 18 and 35 years old with type 1 diabetes. The rearrangement links TRBV28 to TRBJ1-5, with D tentatively TRBD1 (6 bases). The CDR3 DNA sequence: TGTGCCAGCACCCCGTTGGGGGCGCGTGGCAATCAGCCCCAGCATTTT. It codes for CASTPLGARGNQPQHF.